Presented here are 9 T cell receptor beta chains from one specimen sequenced in a study of blood T cell repertoires in COVID-19. Using immunoSEQ multiplex PCR, the repertoire was profiled, and TCRdb retains in-frame clones only, with some absent. The table has about 73,000 clones, approximately 88% seen once. Specimen: peripheral blood. These receptors all stem from an elderly man with active or convalescent COVID-19.

The chain joins TRBV19 to TRBJ1-2, with 7 positions matching TRBD1. Germline CDR1 and CDR2: LNHDA and SQIVND (reference sequence). The ends lost 7 bases at V and 3 bases at J; junction bases unmatched: 11. The CDR3 has 15 residues. CDR3 bases: TGTGCCAGTAAAAGGACAGGAAATACCTACTATGGCTACACCTTC. Its protein product is CASKRTGNTYYGYTF.

The rearrangement uses TRBV18 and TRBJ2-2, with 10 bases fitting TRBD1. Germline CDR1 KGHSH, CDR2 LQKENI. This CDR3 has 18 amino acids. The V and J ends lost 3 bases and 4 bases, in that order; junction bases with no gene match: 11. The CDR3: CASSPMIRQGAGTGELFF. In DNA, the CDR3 is TGTGCCAGCTCACCCATGATTCGACAGGGGGCCGGCACCGGGGAGCTGTTTTTT.

The chain has TRBV7-9 and TRBJ2-1; 8 bases align to TRBD1. The CDR3 contains 15 residues. Germline CDR1 SEHNR, CDR2 FQNEAQ (reference sequence). The junction had 7 bases not matched to a gene; V was cut back by 5 bases and J by 4 bases. Here the CDR3 DNA reads TGTGCCAGCAGCCCTCCGGGACAGGCGTACAATGAGCAGTTCTTC. Translated: CASSPPGQAYNEQFF.

This clone was seen a handful of times. The V and J genes are TRBV19 and TRBJ2-1; D perhaps matches TRBD2 (5 bases). Trimming shortened V by 6 bases and J by 8 bases, and 14 bases separated the two germline ends. CDR1 and CDR2 from the germline V gene are LNHDA and SQIVND (reference sequence). The CDR3 has 13 amino acids. The CDR3 DNA reads as TGTGCCAGTAGCCAGGCCCTGAGGGATGAGCAGTTCTTC. Residues: CASSQALRDEQFF.

A few counts support this clone. The chain couples TRBV10-2 to TRBJ1-6; 10 bases are a match to TRBD1. The CDR3 has 15 amino acids. Germline V gives CDR1 WSHSY, CDR2 SAAADI. The ends lost 7 bases at V and 7 bases at J; junction bases unmatched: 7. In DNA, the CDR3 is TGCGCCAGCACGGGACAGGGGTACACAAATTCACCCCTCCACTTT. This encodes CASTGQGYTNSPLHF.

The V gene is TRBV30, the J gene TRBJ1-3; D is uncertain. Trimming took off 3 bases at V and 4 bases at J, with 10 bases between the two ends. Germline-derived CDR1 and CDR2 are GTSNPN and SVGIG (reference sequence). This CDR3 spans 13 amino acids. CDR3: CAWRTVPGNTIYF. CDR3 in DNA: TGTGCCTGGAGAACAGTGCCCGGAAACACCATATATTTT.

CDR3 in DNA: TGTGCCAGCAGAGGCTGGGCAGGGGCCACTGAAGCTTTCTTT. It codes for CASRGWAGATEAFF. This chain links TRBV27 with TRBJ1-1; TRBD1 might be the D (6 bases). The CDR3 loop spans 14 amino acids. Germline V gene sequence: CDR1 MNHEY, CDR2 SMNVEV (reference sequence). V dropped 6 bases and J dropped 4 bases, with 15 bases sitting between them.

This rearrangement joins TRBV6-1 to TRBJ2-1, with TRBD2 identical over 10 bases. The V and J ends lost 3 bases and 4 bases, in that order; junction bases with no gene match: 6. The CDR3 is made up of 16 amino acids. CDR1 MNHNS and CDR2 SASEGT come from the germline V gene. CDR3 DNA: TGTGCCAGCAGTGACCCGCTAGCGGGAGAGTACAATGAGCAGTTCTTC. Encoded protein: CASSDPLAGEYNEQFF.

The rearrangement joins TRBV10-1 to TRBJ2-7; D unclear. V shed 6 bases and J shed 2 bases, with 11 bases lying between them. CDR3 length: 13 residues. CDR1 is WNHNN, CDR2 SYGVQD, per germline (reference sequence). The CDR3 DNA reads TGCGCCAGCAGGGGCAGGTCAACCTACGAGCAGTACTTC. Translated: CASRGRSTYEQYF.